This TCR beta chain was recorded in a study of CD8 T cells in ankylosing spondylitis. Regarding the study as a whole: CD8+ cells made up the disease-linked clones, which were relatively rare in peripheral blood. Significant enrichment of disease-linked clones was reportedly seen in matched ankylosing spondylitis synovial fluid. What appeared characteristic of ankylosing spondylitis blood was a TCR beta motif of under 10 highly homologous variants. Some of these motif variants have turned up before, in reports on reactive arthritis synovial fluid and blood.

For TCR beta, libraries came from quantitative 5'-RACE with molecular barcodes. TCRdb reanalysed the 5' RACE reads using MiXCR and keeps one entry per CDR3 protein. The table has about 540,000 distinct CDR3 sequences, 12% seen once. With regard to this clonotype: Its antigen is unidentified.

The CDR3 runs 18 residues. Deletions cut 4 bases from V and 0 bases from J, with 15 bases between. The germline V gene has CDR1 KGHDR and CDR2 SFDVKD. Sequenced input: blood, either unsorted or a sorted T cell fraction (not recorded which). This sequence joins TRBV24-1 and TRBJ2-6; D might be TRBD2 (6 bases). This receptor was identified in a male donor with ankylosing spondylitis. DNA for the CDR3: TGTGCCACCAGTGACCCTGCTCTCGGGGGCTCTGGGGCCAACGTCCTGACTTTC. This translates into CATSDPALGGSGANVLTF.